The rows below give T cell receptor beta chains drawn from one sample of a study of blood T cell repertoires in COVID-19. The assay was immunoSEQ multiplex PCR, and TCRdb's table has in-frame clones only and misses some. The sample gives roughly 400,000 clones, around nine tenths of which show up once; 1.4% is in the top ten. Sample: PBMCs or T cells enriched from blood (not recorded which). Every receptor here comes from a woman aged 18-29 years who had been exposed to COVID-19. CDR3s include the opening cysteine and the closing phenylalanine or tryptophan. D genes are given only for firm matches. The listing skips clone size in some rows; elsewhere it reads once, few, many or a size class.

abundance: NA
j_gene: TRBJ2-7
d_gene: NA
len: 14
v_gene: TRBV5-1
CDR3nt: TGCGCCAGCAGCCTGATGGACAGTACCTACGAGCAGTACTTC
CDR3aa: CASSLMDSTYEQYF

abundance: NA
j_gene: TRBJ2-7
d_gene: NA
len: 13
v_gene: TRBV28
CDR3nt: TGTGCCAGCAGTTTGGGCAAGATCTACGAGCAGTACTTC
CDR3aa: CASSLGKIYEQYF

abundance: NA
j_gene: TRBJ1-3
d_gene: TRBD1
len: 15
v_gene: TRBV5-4
CDR3nt: TGTGCCAGCAGCTTACAGGGGTTAGGTGGAAACACCATATATTTT
CDR3aa: CASSLQGLGGNTIYF

abundance: NA
j_gene: TRBJ2-7
d_gene: TRBD1
len: 16
v_gene: TRBV27
CDR3nt: TGTGCCAGCAGTTCGGGAACCGGGACAGGGTTCTACGAGCAGTACTTC
CDR3aa: CASSSGTGTGFYEQYF

abundance: NA
j_gene: TRBJ2-1
d_gene: TRBD2
len: 15
v_gene: TRBV4-1
CDR3nt: TGCGCCAGCAGCCCCGGACTAGCCGTAGGCAATGAGCAGTTCTTC
CDR3aa: CASSPGLAVGNEQFF

abundance: NA
j_gene: TRBJ1-4
d_gene: TRBD1
len: 17
v_gene: TRBV7-7
CDR3nt: TGTGCTAGCAGCTTTAGTATCAGGGGGCCAACTAATGAAAAACTGTTTTTT
CDR3aa: CASSFSIRGPTNEKLFF

abundance: NA
j_gene: TRBJ1-1
d_gene: NA
len: 15
v_gene: TRBV6-5
CDR3nt: TGTGCCAGCAGTTACTCTCAGAGGGGGGGCTCTGAAGCTTTCTTT
CDR3aa: CASSYSQRGGSEAFF

abundance: once
j_gene: TRBJ1-1
d_gene: NA
len: 11
v_gene: TRBV12-3/TRBV12-4
CDR3nt: TGTGCCAGCAGTTTAGGTCCGGGAGCTTTCTTT
CDR3aa: CASSLGPGAFF

abundance: NA
j_gene: TRBJ1-4
d_gene: NA
len: 17
v_gene: TRBV12-2
CDR3nt: TGTGCAAGTCGCTTGGGTCTAAGGGGAAAGACTAATGAAAAACTGTTTTTT
CDR3aa: CASRLGLRGKTNEKLFF

abundance: NA
j_gene: TRBJ2-6
d_gene: NA
len: 14
v_gene: TRBV11-2
CDR3nt: TGTGCCAGCAGCCTCGCAGGGGGGGCCAACGTCCTGACTTTC
CDR3aa: CASSLAGGANVLTF

abundance: NA
j_gene: TRBJ2-5
d_gene: NA
len: 13
v_gene: TRBV11-1
CDR3nt: TGTGCCAGCAGCCAAGGACAGCAAGAGACCCAGTACTTC
CDR3aa: CASSQGQQETQYF

abundance: NA
j_gene: TRBJ2-7
d_gene: TRBD1
len: 20
v_gene: TRBV10-1
CDR3nt: TGCGCCAGCAGTGCCAAGTCTGGACAGGCGGACAGGGGATACGCCGACGAGCAGTACTTC
CDR3aa: CASSAKSGQADRGYADEQYF

abundance: once
j_gene: TRBJ2-6
d_gene: NA
len: 16
v_gene: TRBV4-1
CDR3nt: TGCGCCAGCAGCCAAGACGACAGGTCTGGGGCCAACGTCCTGACTTTC
CDR3aa: CASSQDDRSGANVLTF

abundance: NA
j_gene: TRBJ2-3
d_gene: NA
len: 15
v_gene: TRBV18
CDR3nt: TGTGCCAGCTCCCACCTCTCCGCAGGTACAGATACGCAGTATTTT
CDR3aa: CASSHLSAGTDTQYF

abundance: NA
j_gene: TRBJ2-2
d_gene: TRBD2
len: 17
v_gene: TRBV13
CDR3nt: TGTGCCAGCAGCAAACAGGGACTAGCAGAGGCCACCGGGGAGCTGTTTTTT
CDR3aa: CASSKQGLAEATGELFF

abundance: NA
j_gene: TRBJ1-2
d_gene: TRBD1
len: 16
v_gene: TRBV7-9
CDR3nt: TGTGCCAGCAGCTTAGTCGGGACAGGTGATTATGGTGGCTACACCTTC
CDR3aa: CASSLVGTGDYGGYTF

abundance: NA
j_gene: TRBJ2-7
d_gene: TRBD2
len: 15
v_gene: TRBV2
CDR3nt: TGTGCCAGCAGGCTCGGGACTAGCAGCTCCTACGAGCAGTACTTC
CDR3aa: CASRLGTSSSYEQYF

abundance: NA
j_gene: TRBJ2-7
d_gene: NA
len: 12
v_gene: TRBV29-1
CDR3nt: TGCAGCGTTGGTGACAACTCCTACGAGCAGTACTTC
CDR3aa: CSVGDNSYEQYF

abundance: NA
j_gene: TRBJ2-1
d_gene: TRBD2
len: 15
v_gene: TRBV7-2
CDR3nt: TGTGCCAGCAGCTTAGCGGCGGGGGAGTACAATGAGCAGTTCTTC
CDR3aa: CASSLAAGEYNEQFF

abundance: NA
j_gene: TRBJ2-2
d_gene: NA
len: 16
v_gene: TRBV3-1/TRBV3-2
CDR3nt: TGTGCCAGCAGCCACCACGCTACAGGGTCTAGCGGGGAGCTGTTTTTT
CDR3aa: CASSHHATGSSGELFF

abundance: few
j_gene: TRBJ2-3
d_gene: TRBD2
len: 16
v_gene: TRBV15
CDR3nt: TGTGCCACCAGCCGGACTAGCCCTTCTAGCACAGATACGCAGTATTTT
CDR3aa: CATSRTSPSSTDTQYF

abundance: NA
j_gene: TRBJ2-5
d_gene: NA
len: 16
v_gene: TRBV5-1
CDR3nt: TGCGCCAGCAGCTCCACTTCCAATCCTCTCCGGGAGACCCAGTACTTC
CDR3aa: CASSSTSNPLRETQYF

abundance: NA
j_gene: TRBJ2-1
d_gene: NA
len: 14
v_gene: TRBV5-4
CDR3nt: TGTGCCAGCAGCCCTGGTGGGCCCTACAATGAGCAGTTCTTC
CDR3aa: CASSPGGPYNEQFF

abundance: NA
j_gene: TRBJ1-1
d_gene: TRBD1
len: 13
v_gene: TRBV29-1
CDR3nt: TGCAGCGTTGACACCGGACAGGGTTTCTTAGCTTTCTTT
CDR3aa: CSVDTGQGFLAFF

abundance: NA
j_gene: TRBJ2-3
d_gene: NA
len: 14
v_gene: TRBV10-1
CDR3nt: TGCGCCAGCAGTGACGGGTCCCCCACAGATACGCAGTATTTT
CDR3aa: CASSDGSPTDTQYF

abundance: NA
j_gene: TRBJ2-3
d_gene: NA
len: 18
v_gene: TRBV28
CDR3nt: TGTGCCAGCAGTTTAACCCTCCTAAGCGGAGGATTCACAGATACGCAGTATTTT
CDR3aa: CASSLTLLSGGFTDTQYF

abundance: NA
j_gene: TRBJ2-4
d_gene: TRBD1
len: 13
v_gene: TRBV7-3
CDR3nt: TGTGCCAGCAGCTTGACTCTGACAGGGACTCAGTACTTC
CDR3aa: CASSLTLTGTQYF

abundance: NA
j_gene: TRBJ2-5
d_gene: NA
len: 15
v_gene: TRBV7-3
CDR3nt: TGTGCCAGCAGCTTACGGGCAGGGTTGTGGGAGACCCAGTACTTC
CDR3aa: CASSLRAGLWETQYF

abundance: NA
j_gene: TRBJ1-1
d_gene: TRBD1
len: 16
v_gene: TRBV7-2
CDR3nt: TGTGCCAGCAGCTTAGGACAGGGGGTCTTGAACACTGAAGCTTTCTTT
CDR3aa: CASSLGQGVLNTEAFF

abundance: NA
j_gene: TRBJ2-1
d_gene: TRBD1
len: 15
v_gene: TRBV7-9
CDR3nt: TGTGCCAGCAGCTCGGGACAGGGAAGGGCCAGTGAGCAGTTCTTC
CDR3aa: CASSSGQGRASEQFF

abundance: NA
j_gene: TRBJ2-7
d_gene: NA
len: 17
v_gene: TRBV19
CDR3nt: TGTGCCAGTAGTATAGATGGACAGAGAGGTCTCTCTCGGGAGCAGTACTTC
CDR3aa: CASSIDGQRGLSREQYF

abundance: NA
j_gene: TRBJ1-2
d_gene: NA
len: 12
v_gene: TRBV5-1
CDR3nt: TGCGCCAGCTCGGACAGAAGCTATGGCTACACCTTC
CDR3aa: CASSDRSYGYTF

abundance: NA
j_gene: TRBJ2-7
d_gene: TRBD2
len: 18
v_gene: TRBV5-1
CDR3nt: TGCGCCAGCAGCCATCCGGGACTAGCCGACTTTGCGTCCTACGAGCAGTACTTC
CDR3aa: CASSHPGLADFASYEQYF

abundance: NA
j_gene: TRBJ2-7
d_gene: TRBD2
len: 13
v_gene: TRBV27
CDR3nt: TGTGCCAGCAGTAGGACTAGCGGCTACGAGCAGTACTTC
CDR3aa: CASSRTSGYEQYF

abundance: NA
j_gene: TRBJ1-2
d_gene: TRBD1
len: 17
v_gene: TRBV7-3
CDR3nt: TGTGCCAGCAGACTCTTAAGAGTAGGACAGGGGGAAGGGGGCTACACCTTC
CDR3aa: CASRLLRVGQGEGGYTF

abundance: NA
j_gene: TRBJ2-1
d_gene: TRBD2
len: 18
v_gene: TRBV5-1
CDR3nt: TGCGCCAGCAGCTTGGAGGCGGGAGGGCCTTGGTCCTACAATGAGCAGTTCTTC
CDR3aa: CASSLEAGGPWSYNEQFF

abundance: NA
j_gene: TRBJ2-1
d_gene: NA
len: 14
v_gene: TRBV2
CDR3nt: TGTGCCAGCAGTGACTCGGGTGCAAGGAATGAGCAGTTCTTC
CDR3aa: CASSDSGARNEQFF

abundance: few
j_gene: TRBJ1-5
d_gene: TRBD1
len: 13
v_gene: TRBV6-6
CDR3nt: TGTGCCAGCAGGGACAGGTCCTGGGAGCCCCAGCATTTT
CDR3aa: CASRDRSWEPQHF

abundance: NA
j_gene: TRBJ1-3
d_gene: NA
len: 15
v_gene: TRBV5-1
CDR3nt: TGCGCCAGCAGCCCAACCACAGGGACCGGAAACACCATATATTTT
CDR3aa: CASSPTTGTGNTIYF

abundance: NA
j_gene: TRBJ1-2
d_gene: NA
len: 14
v_gene: TRBV18
CDR3nt: TGTGCCAGCTCACCGACACTTGACAACTATGGCTACACCTTC
CDR3aa: CASSPTLDNYGYTF